The sequence of this T cell receptor (beta chain) was determined in a study of CD8 T cells in Susac syndrome. Study at large: Patients with Susac syndrome were therapy-naive, taking corticosteroids, with some also receiving intravenous immunoglobulin, or taking intravenous immunoglobulin alone at the time their blood was drawn. Findings and caveats of the study: Among active patients and in TEMRA cells, CD8+ clonal expansion in Susac reached its peak. Sixteen Susac-specific public clones were found in total CD8+ repertoires and 4 to 6 in CD8+ TEMRA repertoires.

When the RNA was reverse transcribed, random hexamers were used with an input of 0.5 to 1 ug. An immunoSEQ multiplex PCR generated amplified TCR beta CDR3 products spanning 54 Vbeta and 13 Jbeta. TCRdb fed the immunoSEQ multiplex PCR reads into MiXCR, producing one record per CDR3 protein. The sample has under 200,000 distinct CDR3 sequences; roughly 94% are singletons. As regards this clonotype: Its target is unknown.

This CDR3 region has 16 residues. V lost 10 bases to trimming and J lost 8 bases; unmatched junction nucleotides: 17. Specimen: CD8+ T cells from PBMCs. This receptor was taken from a human donor with Susac syndrome. The V call is TRBV12-3 or TRBV12-4, the J call TRBJ2-2, with TRBD1 matching 9 bases. The CDR3 protein is CAIPSSQGQGSGELFF. As DNA, the CDR3 is TGTGCCATTCCCTCGTCCCAGGGACAGGGTTCGGGGGAGCTGTTTTTT.